Presented here are 13 T cell receptor beta chains from one specimen sequenced in a study of molecular identifiers for immune sequencing clone quantification. In TCRdb, the PCR reads were re-called with MiXCR into one record per CDR3 protein. The sample records about 640,000 distinct CDR3 sequences, about 20% being singletons. The sequenced sample consisted of naive CD8+ T cells from blood, with Jurkat cell RNA spiked in. Specified subset: FACS-sorted CD8+CD4-CCR7+CD45RA+ naive T cells. The receptor set was obtained from a human donor in good health. Some libraries in this study had Jurkat cell RNA spiked in.

Turning to this clonotype: One base away lies a much larger clone, so this may be a sequencing read error. This is likely a read error, given that the CDR3 carries no conserved phenylalanine or tryptophan at its end. V and J are TRBV4-3 and TRBJ2-3, with 7 bases matching TRBD2. The CDR3 totals 16 residues. The germline CDR1 and CDR2 sequences are LGHNA and YSLEER. Trimming at V came to 0 bases and at J to 5 bases, leaving 8 bases not matched to a gene. CDR3 DNA sequence: TGCGCCAGCAGCCAAGATAAGAGCGGGGCAGTAGATACGCAGTATTCT. It translates to CASSQDKSGAVDTQYS.

This clonotype was counted many times. V usage is TRBV28 and J usage is TRBJ2-1; the match to TRBD2 covers 7 bases. From germline, CDR1 is MDHEN and CDR2 SYDVKM. CDR3 length: 14 residues. J gave up 13 bases and V 2 bases, and 11 bases lay outside the gene matches. The CDR3 loop is CASSLTRGLYYQFF. DNA for the CDR3: TGTGCCAGCAGTTTAACCCGGGGACTATACTACCAGTTCTTC. The full variable domain, with the rest looked up from reference TRBV28 and TRBJ2-1, is DVKVTQSSRYLVKRTGEKVFLECVQDMDHENMFWYRQDPGLGLRLIYFSYDVKMKEKGDIPEGYSVSREKKERFSLILESASTNQTSMYLCASSLTRGLYYQFFGPGTRLTVL.

This clonotype appeared many times. V gene TRBV7-8 combines with J gene TRBJ1-3; no clear D. This CDR3 is 14 amino acids long. V lost 3 bases, J lost 0 bases, and 6 bases lay in between. Germline-derived CDR1 and CDR2 are SGHVS and FQNEAQ. CDR3 bases: TGTGCCAGCAGCTTCATCGCCTCTGGAAACACCATATATTTT. This gives the protein CASSFIASGNTIYF.

This clonotype was counted between two and nine times. This chain connects TRBV28 to TRBJ1-2; maybe TRBD1 (6 bases). Trimming left V 3 bases short and J 7 bases short, with 12 bases between. The CDR3 is 13 residues long. Germline V gives CDR1 MDHEN, CDR2 SYDVKM. The DNA for the CDR3 is TGTGCCAGCAGTTTTGCGGGGGCGCCTGGCTACACCTTC. Its translation: CASSFAGAPGYTF.

The rearrangement uses TRBV4-1 and TRBJ1-1, with D tentatively TRBD1 (5 bases). V shed 4 bases and J shed 1 base, with 10 bases lying between them. This CDR3 is built from 14 residues. From germline, CDR1 is MGHRA and CDR2 YSYEKL. This CDR3 is CASSRGASNTEAFF. The CDR3 nucleotides read TGCGCCAGCAGCCGTGGGGCTTCGAACACTGAAGCTTTCTTT.

The chain combines TRBV4-1 with TRBJ2-1; TRBD2 agrees at 7 bases. CDR3 length equals 13 residues. The germline gives CDR1 MGHRA, CDR2 YSYEKL. V lost 4 bases, J lost 9 bases, and 6 bases stayed unmatched. The CDR3 loop is CASSRGGISEQFF. CDR3 in DNA: TGCGCCAGCAGCCGGGGAGGGATTAGTGAGCAGTTCTTC.

The J gene is TRBJ2-3, the V gene TRBV6-2 or TRBV6-3; D remains ambiguous. The V end lost 4 bases, the J end lost 2 bases, and 10 bases lay between the germline ends. This CDR3 comprises 14 residues. Germline V gene sequence: CDR1 MNHEY, CDR2 SVGEGT. This chain's CDR3 is CASSFAVSTDTQYF. The CDR3 coding sequence is TGTGCCAGCAGTTTTGCCGTCTCCACAGATACGCAGTATTTT.

This clonotype occurred many times. The gene calls are TRBV6-2 or TRBV6-3 and TRBJ1-1, with 7 bases fitting TRBD1. This CDR3 spans 14 amino acids. Trimming removed 5 bases from V and 5 bases from J; junction bases left unmatched: 8. CDR1 and CDR2 (germline): MNHEY, SVGEGT. The CDR3 DNA is TGTGCCAGCAGTACGACAGGGAAGTTGACTGAAGCTTTCTTT. Its translation: CASSTTGKLTEAFF.

Remarks on this clonotype: A much larger clone lies one base from this, so it may be a read error. The V gene is TRBV28, the J gene TRBJ2-5, with a weak D call TRBD2 (5 bases). The CDR3 has 16 residues. In germline, CDR1 is MDHEN, CDR2 SYDVKM. CDR3 sequence reads: CASGLSAGWYQETQYF. CDR3 sequence (DNA): TGTGCCAGCGGTTTATCCGCGGGCTGGTACCAAGAGACCCAGTACTTC.

Note on this clonotype: A clone one base away is much larger, so this may be a read error. In nucleotides, the CDR3 is TGTGCCAGCGGCTTAGTGACTAGCGGAAGCTCCTACGAGCAGTACTTC. It yields the protein CASGLVTSGSSYEQYF. V is TRBV7-9 and J is TRBJ2-7; 9 positions match TRBD2. The CDR3 extends over 16 amino acids. CDR1 and CDR2 from the germline V gene are SEHNR and FQNEAQ (reference sequence).

Turning to this clonotype: Being one base from a much bigger clone, this may be a read error. The rearrangement links TRBV27 to TRBJ2-7; a possible D gene is TRBD1 (5 bases). The CDR3 runs 13 residues. Germline loops: CDR1 MNHEY, CDR2 SMNVEV (reference sequence). V was clipped by 6 bases and J by 0 bases, with 9 bases between them. In DNA, the CDR3 is TGTGCCAGCAGGGTGGACAACTCCTACGAGCAGTACTTC. This translates into CASRVDNSYEQYF.

As concerns this clonotype: No conserved phenylalanine or tryptophan ends this CDR3, so it is likely a read error. No DNA is shown, since the ends of the CDR3 on it are uncertain; the CDR3 is the one TCRdb lists. The chain employs TRBV21-1 and TRBJ2-7; the table's D call TRBD1 went unverified against the DNA. TRBV21-1 is recorded as a pseudogene. The CDR3 comprises 15 residues, both ends counted. The CDR3 loop is CASSSWTGRIYEQYI.

This clonotype has at least ten counts. This chain links TRBV20-1 with TRBJ1-2; D possibly corresponds to TRBD1 (5 bases). Trimming left V 0 bases short and J 5 bases short, with 13 bases between. This CDR3 is built from 14 residues. In germline, CDR1 is DFQATT, CDR2 SNEGSKA (reference sequence). Written as DNA, the CDR3 is TGCAGTGCTAGAGACCCCGGCGGGGGGTATGGCTACACCTTC. This translates into CSARDPGGGYGYTF.